These 18 T cell receptor beta chains were sequenced from one sample in a study of blood T cells in healthy people across ages. Through a sample-barcoded 5' primer and a J-beta primer mix, a second PCR was run for about 6 to 12 cycles. TCRdb fed the 5' RACE reads into MiXCR, producing one record per CDR3 protein. This table has roughly 2 million distinct CDR3 sequences, roughly 50% appearing once. The specimen sequenced was blood. These receptors were taken from a woman aged 40-49 years in good health.

The chain recombines TRBV12-3 or TRBV12-4 with TRBJ1-5; no firm D call. CDR3 length: 13 amino acids. Trimming removed 3 bases at V and 7 bases at J, with 10 bases between. This CDR3 reads CASSFIGRQPQHF. CDR3 bases: TGTGCCAGCAGTTTTATTGGGAGGCAGCCCCAGCATTTT.

The rearrangement links TRBV12-3 or TRBV12-4 to TRBJ1-6; the D gene is possibly TRBD1 (6 bases). This CDR3 contains 15 residues. Deletions cut 3 bases from V and 7 bases from J, with 13 bases between. CDR3 nucleotides: TGTGCCAGCAGTTTTCGGGGGCTCGGGAATTCACCCCTCCACTTT. Translation: CASSFRGLGNSPLHF.

This chain links TRBV6-1 with TRBJ2-7; D perhaps matches TRBD1 (5 bases). Germline V CDR1 and CDR2: MNHNS, SASEGT. Trimming took 8 bases from V and 2 from J, leaving 16 bases between them. This CDR3 is built from 14 residues. CDR3 sequence (DNA): TGTGCCAGCGGGGCCTCGTGGCCAACCTACGAGCAGTACTTC. Its translation is CASGASWPTYEQYF.

The J gene is TRBJ1-4, the V gene TRBV18, with D possibly matching TRBD1 (5 bases). V lost 4 bases to trimming and J lost 0 bases, with 15 bases between them. This CDR3 comprises 17 residues. Germline V gene data show CDR1 as KGHSH and CDR2 as LQKENI. This CDR3 reads CASSRQLTGTTNEKLFF. The CDR3 DNA is TGTGCCAGCTCACGACAACTAACAGGAACAACTAATGAAAAACTGTTTTTT.

The rearrangement uses TRBV21-1 and TRBJ2-1; the listed D gene, TRBD2, was not tested against the DNA. TRBV21-1 is listed as a pseudogene. This CDR3 is 17 amino acids long. The CDR3 sequence: CASSKGCERGVYNEQFF. The CDR3 DNA reads as TGTGCCAGCAGCAAAGGTTGTGAGCGGGGGGTCTACAATGAGCAGTTCTTC.

This clonotype has more than one count but fewer than ten. The chain has TRBV29-1 and TRBJ2-7; the match to TRBD1 covers 9 bases. The V gene end was trimmed by 7 bases and the J gene end by 0 bases; junction bases not matched to a gene: 4. This CDR3 contains 13 residues. Germline V gene lookup returns CDR1 SQVTM and CDR2 ANQGSEA. The CDR3 spells CSGGQGFSYEQYF. The CDR3 region has the DNA TGCAGCGGCGGACAGGGGTTCTCCTACGAGCAGTACTTC.

The genes are TRBV6-6 and TRBJ1-1, with a tentative D call TRBD1 (6 bases). Deletions cut 5 bases from V and 6 bases from J, with 19 bases between. The germline CDR1 and CDR2 sequences are MNHNY and SVGAGI (reference sequence). The CDR3 has 15 residues. The CDR3 DNA follows: TGTGCCAGCAGTACCCCAGGGGATAAGGTCGCTGAAGCTTTCTTT. It codes for CASSTPGDKVAEAFF.

This clonotype was recorded a few times. The chain has TRBV7-2 and TRBJ2-7, with 8 bases aligning to TRBD1. Germline CDR1 and CDR2: SGHTA and FQGNSA. The trim removed 5 bases at V and 1 base at J, leaving 7 bases unmatched. The CDR3 extends over 15 amino acids. Here the CDR3 DNA reads TGTGCCAGCAGCCACCGGGACAGGTCTTCCTACGAGCAGTACTTC. This encodes CASSHRDRSSYEQYF. Looking up the rest from reference TRBV7-2 and TRBJ2-7 gives the full variable domain: GAGVSQSPSNKVTEKGKDVELRCDPISGHTALYWYRQSLGQGLEFLIYFQGNSAPDKSGLPSDRFSAERTGGSVSTLTIQRTQQEDSAVYLCASSHRDRSSYEQYFGPGTRLTVT.

This chain uses TRBV27 with TRBJ2-3; no firm D call. The V end lost 3 bases, the J end lost 0 bases, and 10 bases lay between the germline ends. The CDR3 extends over 15 amino acids. Germline lookup yields CDR1 MNHEY and CDR2 SMNVEV (reference sequence). CDR3 DNA: TGTGCCAGCAGTTTGTTCCAGACTAGCACAGATACGCAGTATTTT. It yields the protein CASSLFQTSTDTQYF.

Details on this clonotype: Compared with germline, one end of the junction differs, possibly owing to a read error. The rearrangement uses TRBV11-2 and TRBJ1-2; a possible D gene is TRBD1 (5 bases). The germline gives CDR1 SGHAT, CDR2 FQNNGV. The CDR3 is 17 amino acids. Written as DNA, the CDR3 is TGTGCCAGCAGCCCATGGGGCAGGGCGGTACCTTCTGATGGCTTCACCTTC. Protein: CASSPWGRAVPSDGFTF.

This chain connects TRBV6-5 to TRBJ2-1; possibly TRBD1 for D (5 bases). The germline V gene has CDR1 MNHEY and CDR2 SVGAGI. Trimming cost V 7 bases and J 0 bases, with 16 bases left between them. This CDR3 has 16 residues. The CDR3 protein is CASNGKGPSSYNEQFF. CDR3 sequence (DNA): TGTGCCAGCAATGGTAAGGGGCCTAGCTCCTACAATGAGCAGTTCTTC.

This clonotype came up a few times. V gene TRBV2 combines with J gene TRBJ2-6; D may be TRBD2 (5 bases). CDR1 and CDR2 from the germline V gene are SNHLY and FYNNEI. Trimming took off 6 bases at V and 16 bases at J, with 19 bases between the two ends. This CDR3 is 13 amino acids long. The DNA for the CDR3 is TGTGCCAGCAGCCAAAGGACTCACCAACCTCTGACTTTC. Translating gives CASSQRTHQPLTF.

The rearrangement links TRBV15 to TRBJ2-7; 9 bases match TRBD1. The CDR3 sequence is 17 residues long. The germline gives CDR1 LNHNV, CDR2 YYDKDF (reference sequence). The trim removed 0 bases at V and 3 bases at J, leaving 9 bases unmatched. The chain's CDR3 is CATSRDRDRARRYEQYF. The CDR3 DNA sequence: TGTGCCACCAGCAGAGACAGGGACAGGGCAAGACGCTACGAGCAGTACTTC.

This sequence joins TRBV6-1 and TRBJ2-5; D may correspond to TRBD1 or TRBD2 (5 bases each). The assigned J gene may be wrong: the sequence end matches TRBJ2-7 better. The germline V gene encodes CDR1 MNHNS and CDR2 SASEGT. The CDR3 consists of 15 residues. CDR3 residues: CASSGARGRVYEQYF. For the CDR3, the DNA is TGTGCCAGCAGTGGAGCAAGGGGACGAGTCTACGAGCAGTACTTC.

About this clonotype: With a much larger clone just one base away, this may be a read error. The chain carries TRBV29-1 and TRBJ2-7; D unresolved. Germline V gene sequence: CDR1 SQVTM, CDR2 ANQGSEA. V lost 1 base to trimming and J lost 3 bases, with 7 bases between them. CDR3 length equals 12 residues. The CDR3 here is CSVEVRHYEQYF. CDR3 bases: TGCAGCGTTGAAGTCCGACACTACGAGCAGTACTTC.

J is TRBJ2-3 and V is TRBV5-1; the D is unclear. Germline CDR1 SGHRS, CDR2 YFSETQ. Trimming removed 0 bases at V and 4 bases at J, with 15 bases between. This CDR3 contains 16 residues. This CDR3 reads CASSLGLQLLADTQYF. For the CDR3, the DNA is TGCGCCAGCAGCTTGGGACTCCAATTGCTTGCAGATACGCAGTATTTT.

The chain has TRBV12-3 or TRBV12-4 and TRBJ2-7; 7 bases agree with TRBD1. The CDR3 sequence is 15 residues long. Trimming removed 6 bases from V and 9 bases from J; junction bases left unmatched: 17. This CDR3 reads CASRGNRGAGGPQYF. In DNA, the CDR3 is TGTGCCAGCAGGGGGAACAGGGGCGCCGGCGGACCGCAGTACTTC.

The J gene is TRBJ1-5, the V gene TRBV4-2, with 7 bases fitting TRBD1. This CDR3 comprises 13 residues. From germline, CDR1 is LGHNA and CDR2 YNFKEQ. V trimming: 0 bases; J trimming: 11 bases; junction bases outside the gene matches: 4. This CDR3 is CASSQDLDRAQHF. The CDR3 DNA is TGTGCCAGCAGCCAAGATCTTGACAGGGCCCAGCATTTT.